This T cell receptor beta chain is drawn from a study of T-cell reconstitution after alpha-beta-depleted transplantation in children. Study-wide results and limits: Most T-cell counts and diversity one year after the transplant came from T cells that were newly produced. Two months or so post-transplant, alpha-beta T cells reportedly derived from several hundred expanded graft clones. Elevated TCRbeta diversity at day 60 was traced, in some patients, to surviving recipient T cells and thymic progenitors.

Remarks on this clonotype: Its antigen remains unknown.

This sample's TCRbeta library carried unique molecular identifier barcodes. Each CDR3 protein gets one entry after TCRdb re-called the PCR reads with MiXCR. The sample has around 490,000 distinct CDR3 sequences; around 10% are singletons. There are 12 residues in the CDR3. Trimming took off 8 bases at V and 3 bases at J, with 11 bases between the two ends. In germline, CDR1 is ENHRY, CDR2 SYGVKD. The chain couples TRBV10-3 to TRBJ2-7; tentatively, D is TRBD2 (5 bases). The sequence derives from a female patient aged 2-10 years who had a stem cell transplant for aplastic anemia, so the T cells may come from the graft donor. The source was PBMCs, mostly from graft donor cells, collected 180 days after TCRalphabeta/CD19-depleted stem cell transplant. CDR3 DNA sequence: TGTGCCATCGGGCCCGGGAACTACGAGCAGTACGTC. It specifies CAIGPGNYEQYV.